The 3 T cell receptor beta chains given below trace back to one sample, sequenced in a study of radiation and T cells in renal cell carcinoma. As to time point: blood 4 weeks post-SBRT, at nephrectomy. Treatment given: 15 Gy SBRT to primary tumor, nephrectomy 4 weeks later. The method was immunoSEQ multiplex PCR; TCRdb's version includes in-frame clones alone and lacks a portion of them. The sample holds about 74,000 clones, about 89% seen once. This specimen was blood, taken from a patient whose treatment included radiotherapy and nephrectomy. Receptors originate from a woman in her seventies with renal cell carcinoma.

The chain combines TRBV7-9 with TRBJ2-1; 12 bases match TRBD2. The junction had 7 bases not matched to a gene; V was cut back by 7 bases and J by 0 bases. CDR1 and CDR2 from the germline V gene are SEHNR and FQNEAQ (reference sequence). CDR3 length equals 17 residues. The CDR3 here is CASNLAGGPSSYNEQFF. The CDR3 region has the DNA TGTGCCAGCAATCTAGCGGGGGGGCCGAGCTCCTACAATGAGCAGTTCTTC.

V and J are TRBV27 and TRBJ1-1; the D is unclear. The CDR3 spans 16 residues. Germline assignment: CDR1 MNHEY and CDR2 SMNVEV (reference sequence). V gave up 4 bases and J gave up 5 bases, with 20 bases separating them. Here the CDR3 reads CASSSLKLGSDTEAFF. In nucleotides, the CDR3 is TGTGCCAGCAGTTCCTTAAAGCTGGGGTCAGATACTGAAGCTTTCTTT.

The chain couples TRBV6-5 to TRBJ1-1; D is possibly TRBD1 (5 bases). Germline assignment: CDR1 MNHEY and CDR2 SVGAGI. Trimming took off 0 bases at V and 11 bases at J, with 16 bases between the two ends. CDR3 length: 14 residues. The CDR3 region has the DNA TGTGCCAGCAGTTACTCCTTCCGTGGGGGGTCTGCTTTCTTT. Its protein product is CASSYSFRGGSAFF.